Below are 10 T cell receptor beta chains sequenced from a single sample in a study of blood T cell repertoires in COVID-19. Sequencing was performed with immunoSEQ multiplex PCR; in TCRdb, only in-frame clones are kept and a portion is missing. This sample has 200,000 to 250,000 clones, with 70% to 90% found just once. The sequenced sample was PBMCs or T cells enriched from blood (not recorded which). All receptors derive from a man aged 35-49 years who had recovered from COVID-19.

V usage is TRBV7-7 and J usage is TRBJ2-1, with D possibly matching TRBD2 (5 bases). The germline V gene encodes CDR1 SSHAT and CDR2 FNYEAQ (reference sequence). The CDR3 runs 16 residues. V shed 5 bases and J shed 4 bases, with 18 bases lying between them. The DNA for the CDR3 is TGTGCCAGCAGCCCCCTGGAACTAGATTTTTACAATGAGCAGTTCTTC. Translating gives CASSPLELDFYNEQFF.

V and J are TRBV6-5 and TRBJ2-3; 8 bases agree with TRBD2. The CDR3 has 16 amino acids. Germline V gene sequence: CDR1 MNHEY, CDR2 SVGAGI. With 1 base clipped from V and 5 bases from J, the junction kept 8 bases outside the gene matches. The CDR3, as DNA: TGTGCCAGCAGTTACTGGGGGGCGGGAGGAAAAGATACGCAGTATTTT. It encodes CASSYWGAGGKDTQYF.

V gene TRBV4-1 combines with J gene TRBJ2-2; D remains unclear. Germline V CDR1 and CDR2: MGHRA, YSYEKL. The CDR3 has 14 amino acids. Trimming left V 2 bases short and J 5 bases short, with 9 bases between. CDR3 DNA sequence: TGCGCCAGCAGCCAATTTCAGATAACCGGGGAGCTGTTTTTT. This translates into CASSQFQITGELFF.

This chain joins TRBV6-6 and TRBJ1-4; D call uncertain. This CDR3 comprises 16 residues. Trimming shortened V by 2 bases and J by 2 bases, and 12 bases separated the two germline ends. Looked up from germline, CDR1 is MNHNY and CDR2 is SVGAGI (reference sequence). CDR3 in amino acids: CASSYGRRETNEKLFF. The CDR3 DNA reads TGTGCCAGCAGTTACGGGCGGCGGGAGACTAATGAAAAACTGTTTTTT.

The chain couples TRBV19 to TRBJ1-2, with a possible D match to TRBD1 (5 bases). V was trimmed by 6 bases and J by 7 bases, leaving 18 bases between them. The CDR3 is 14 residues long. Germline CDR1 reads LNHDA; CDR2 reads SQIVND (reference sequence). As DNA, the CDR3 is TGTGCCAGTAGACCCGACAGCTCTTGGGGTGGCTACACCTTC. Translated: CASRPDSSWGGYTF.

CDR3 bases: TGTGCCACCAGTGATCCGGTAGGCAGGGGGAACACCGGGGAGCTGTTTTTT. Its translation is CATSDPVGRGNTGELFF. The chain carries TRBV24-1 and TRBJ2-2; D is possibly TRBD1 (6 bases). CDR1 is KGHDR and CDR2 is SFDVKD in the germline V gene. CDR3 length: 17 amino acids. Trimming pared 3 bases from V and 1 base from J, leaving 14 bases between.

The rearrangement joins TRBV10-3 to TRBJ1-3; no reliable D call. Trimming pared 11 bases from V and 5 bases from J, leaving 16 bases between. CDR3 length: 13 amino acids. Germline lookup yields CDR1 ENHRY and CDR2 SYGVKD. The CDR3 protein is CALSPSERNTIYF. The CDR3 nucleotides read TGTGCCCTCTCCCCAAGCGAGAGAAACACCATATATTTT.

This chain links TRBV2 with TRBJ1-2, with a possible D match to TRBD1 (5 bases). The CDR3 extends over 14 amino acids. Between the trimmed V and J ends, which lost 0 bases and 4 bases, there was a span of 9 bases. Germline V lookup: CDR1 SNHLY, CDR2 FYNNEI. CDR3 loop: CASSEALQGYGYTF. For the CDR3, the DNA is TGTGCCAGCAGTGAAGCGCTTCAGGGCTATGGCTACACCTTC.

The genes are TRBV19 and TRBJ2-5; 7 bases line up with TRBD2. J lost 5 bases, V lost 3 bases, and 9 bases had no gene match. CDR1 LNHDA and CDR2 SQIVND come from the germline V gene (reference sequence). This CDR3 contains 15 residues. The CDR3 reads CASSMRAGMTETQYF. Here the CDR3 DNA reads TGTGCCAGTAGTATGCGAGCGGGAATGACGGAGACCCAGTACTTC. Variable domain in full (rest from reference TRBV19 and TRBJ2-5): DGGITQSPKYLFRKEGQNVTLSCEQNLNHDAMYWYRQDPGQGLRLIYYSQIVNDFQKGDIAEGYSVSREKKESFPLTVTSAQKNPTAFYLCASSMRAGMTETQYFGPGTRLLVL.

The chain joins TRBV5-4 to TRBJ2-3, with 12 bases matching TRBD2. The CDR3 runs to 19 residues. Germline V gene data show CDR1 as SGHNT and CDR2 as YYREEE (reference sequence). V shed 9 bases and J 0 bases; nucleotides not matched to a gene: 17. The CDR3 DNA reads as TGTGCCACCTCACCCGGGGGACTAGCGGGTAGGAGGAGCACAGATACGCAGTATTTT. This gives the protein CATSPGGLAGRRSTDTQYF. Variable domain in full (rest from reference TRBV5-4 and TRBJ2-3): ETGVTQSPTHLIKTRGQQVTLRCSSQSGHNTVSWYQQALGQGPQFIFQYYREEENGRGNFPPRFSGLQFPNYSSELNVNALELDDSALYLCATSPGGLAGRRSTDTQYFGPGTRLTVL.